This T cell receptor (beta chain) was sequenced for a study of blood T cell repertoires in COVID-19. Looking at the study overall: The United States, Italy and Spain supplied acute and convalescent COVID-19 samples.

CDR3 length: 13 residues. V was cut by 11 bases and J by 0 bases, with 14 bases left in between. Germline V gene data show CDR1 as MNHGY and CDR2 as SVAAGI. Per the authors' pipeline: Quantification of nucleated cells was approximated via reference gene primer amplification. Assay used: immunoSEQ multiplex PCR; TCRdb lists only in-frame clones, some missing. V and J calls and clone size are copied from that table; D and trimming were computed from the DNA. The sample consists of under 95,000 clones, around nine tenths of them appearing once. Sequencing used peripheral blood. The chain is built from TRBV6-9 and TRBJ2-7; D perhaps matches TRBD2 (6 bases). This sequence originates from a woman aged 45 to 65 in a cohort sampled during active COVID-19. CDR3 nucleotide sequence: TGTGCCGGAGTGGGAGGCAGCTCCTACGAGCAGTACTTC. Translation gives CAGVGGSSYEQYF.